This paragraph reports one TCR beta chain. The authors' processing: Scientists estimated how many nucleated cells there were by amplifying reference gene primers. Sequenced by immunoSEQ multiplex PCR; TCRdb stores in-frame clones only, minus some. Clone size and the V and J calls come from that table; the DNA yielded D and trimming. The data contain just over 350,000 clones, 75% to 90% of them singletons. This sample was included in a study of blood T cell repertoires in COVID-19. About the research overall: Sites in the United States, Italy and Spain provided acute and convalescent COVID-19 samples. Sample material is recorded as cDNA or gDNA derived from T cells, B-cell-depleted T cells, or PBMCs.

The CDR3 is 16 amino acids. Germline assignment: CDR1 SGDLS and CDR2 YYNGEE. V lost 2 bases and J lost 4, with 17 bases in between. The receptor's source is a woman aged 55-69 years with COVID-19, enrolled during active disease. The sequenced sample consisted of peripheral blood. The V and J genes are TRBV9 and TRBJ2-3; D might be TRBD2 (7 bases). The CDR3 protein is CASSVRGGEVADTQYF. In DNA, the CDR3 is TGTGCCAGCAGCGTTAGGGGGGGCGAGGTGGCAGATACGCAGTATTTT.